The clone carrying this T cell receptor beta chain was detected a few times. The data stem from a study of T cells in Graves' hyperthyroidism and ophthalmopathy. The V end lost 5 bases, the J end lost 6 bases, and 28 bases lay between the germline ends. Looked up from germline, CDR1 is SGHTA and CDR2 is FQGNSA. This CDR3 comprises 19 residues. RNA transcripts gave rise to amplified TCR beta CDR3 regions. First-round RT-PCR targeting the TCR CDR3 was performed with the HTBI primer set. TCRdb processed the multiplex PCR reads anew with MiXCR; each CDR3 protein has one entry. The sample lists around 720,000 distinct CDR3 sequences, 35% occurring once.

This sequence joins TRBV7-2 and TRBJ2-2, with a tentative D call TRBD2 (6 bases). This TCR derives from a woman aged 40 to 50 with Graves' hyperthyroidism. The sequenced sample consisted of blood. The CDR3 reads CASSPIGTAKAFFAGELFF. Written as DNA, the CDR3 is TGTGCCAGCAGCCCAATCGGGACTGCGAAGGCATTCTTCGCCGGGGAGCTGTTTTTT.